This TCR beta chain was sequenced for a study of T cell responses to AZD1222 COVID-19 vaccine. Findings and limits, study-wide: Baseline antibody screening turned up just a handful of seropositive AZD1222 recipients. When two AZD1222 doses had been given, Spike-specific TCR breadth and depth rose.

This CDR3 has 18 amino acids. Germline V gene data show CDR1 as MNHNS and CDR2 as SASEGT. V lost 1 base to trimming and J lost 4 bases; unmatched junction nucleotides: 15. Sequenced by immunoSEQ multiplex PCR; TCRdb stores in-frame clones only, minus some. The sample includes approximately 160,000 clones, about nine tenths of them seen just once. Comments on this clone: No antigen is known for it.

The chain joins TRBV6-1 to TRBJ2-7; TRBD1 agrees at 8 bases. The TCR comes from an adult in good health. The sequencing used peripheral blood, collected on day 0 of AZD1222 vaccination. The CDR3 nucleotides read TGTGCCAGCAGTGAAGAGGGGACAGGAACCACTTTCCAGTACGAGCAGTACTTC. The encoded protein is CASSEEGTGTTFQYEQYF.